Below are 10 T cell receptor beta chains sequenced from a single sample in a study of T cell responses to AZD1222 COVID-19 vaccine. Here immunoSEQ multiplex PCR was the method, and the copy in TCRdb shows in-frame clones only, minus some. The sample lists 100,000 to 150,000 clones, about 92% occurring once. The specimen was peripheral blood, collected on day 0 of AZD1222 vaccination. The receptors derive from an adult in good health.

A single count supports this clone. V gene TRBV19 combines with J gene TRBJ1-5; 8 bases fit TRBD1. The CDR3 totals 16 residues. Germline V gene lookup returns CDR1 LNHDA and CDR2 SQIVND (reference sequence). The J segment lost 9 bases and the V segment lost 4 bases, leaving 14 bases of the junction unmatched. CDR3 region: CASSRSNRGSRGPQHF. The CDR3 nucleotides read TGTGCCAGTAGTAGGTCCAACAGGGGGTCGCGGGGGCCCCAGCATTTT.

The table lists this clone with a few counts. In DNA form, the CDR3 reads TGTGCCAGCAGTGAAAGGGAGAATCAGCCCCAGCATTTT. It codes for CASSERENQPQHF. The chain recombines TRBV6-4 with TRBJ1-5; D remains unclear. Per the germline V gene, CDR1 is MRHNA and CDR2 is SNTAGT. CDR3 length: 13 residues. The V end lost 3 bases, the J end lost 4 bases, and 7 bases lay between the germline ends.

This chain uses TRBV5-5 with TRBJ1-2; 7 bases are a match to TRBD1. Trimming removed 2 bases from V and 1 base from J; junction bases left unmatched: 5. Germline V gene sequence: CDR1 SGHKS, CDR2 YYEKEE (reference sequence). The CDR3 extends over 15 amino acids. Here the CDR3 reads CASSLRQGINYGYTF. DNA for the CDR3: TGTGCCAGCAGCTTAAGACAGGGAATTAACTATGGCTACACCTTC.

The chain uses TRBV24-1 and TRBJ2-3, with D hard to call. Germline lookup yields CDR1 KGHDR and CDR2 SFDVKD. V lost 2 bases to trimming and J lost 2 bases, with 13 bases between them. The CDR3 consists of 16 residues. The CDR3 nucleotides read TGTGCCACCAGTGATTCGTTGCCTGACCTCACAGATACGCAGTATTTT. Translation gives CATSDSLPDLTDTQYF.

The chain joins TRBV10-3 to TRBJ1-1, with D tentatively TRBD1 (6 bases). The germline V gene has CDR1 ENHRY and CDR2 SYGVKD. V lost 8 bases, J lost 8 bases, and 24 bases lay in between. The CDR3 spans 15 residues. The chain's CDR3 is CAIRGRGPSAAEAFF. The CDR3 nucleotides are TGTGCCATCCGGGGCAGGGGTCCCAGCGCGGCAGAAGCTTTCTTT.

The chain has TRBV2 and TRBJ2-5; D may be TRBD1 or TRBD2 (7 bases each). V was clipped by 6 bases and J by 5 bases, with 16 bases between them. The CDR3 totals 14 residues. Germline CDR1 is SNHLY and CDR2 is FYNNEI. The CDR3 loop reads CASSRGRDGETQYF. CDR3 DNA sequence: TGTGCCAGCAGCAGGGGGAGGGACGGCGAGACCCAGTACTTC.

V usage is TRBV5-4 and J usage is TRBJ2-3; D perhaps matches TRBD2 (6 bases). This CDR3 region has 15 residues. V was pared by 0 bases and J by 0 bases, with 8 bases between. CDR1 and CDR2 (germline): SGHNT, YYREEE (reference sequence). CDR3 nucleotides: TGTGCCAGCAGCTTGGCGGGAGCGAGCACAGATACGCAGTATTTT. Translating it yields CASSLAGASTDTQYF. The full variable domain, with the rest looked up from reference TRBV5-4 and TRBJ2-3, is ETGVTQSPTHLIKTRGQQVTLRCSSQSGHNTVSWYQQALGQGPQFIFQYYREEENGRGNFPPRFSGLQFPNYSSELNVNALELDDSALYLCASSLAGASTDTQYFGPGTRLTVL.

The CDR3 DNA reads as TGCGCCAGCAGCTTGGGCGGTAGTATCAGTCAGTTCTTC. Its protein is CASSLGGSISQFF. The gene calls are TRBV5-1 and TRBJ2-1, with D hard to call. The germline V and J ends were trimmed by 0 bases and 13 bases, with 14 bases remaining between them. Germline values: CDR1 SGHRS, CDR2 YFSETQ. This CDR3 has 13 amino acids.

The chain carries TRBV5-1 and TRBJ1-2, with 9 positions matching TRBD1. The CDR3 runs 15 residues. The J segment lost 3 bases and the V segment lost 4 bases, leaving 7 bases of the junction unmatched. Germline-derived CDR1 and CDR2 are SGHRS and YFSETQ. The CDR3 bases are TGCGCCAGCAGCGAAACGACAGGGGGACACTATGGCTACACCTTC. Residues: CASSETTGGHYGYTF.

V is TRBV4-1 and J is TRBJ2-7; no clear D gene. Germline assignment: CDR1 MGHRA and CDR2 YSYEKL. The CDR3 has 16 amino acids. V dropped 1 base and J dropped 3 bases, with 16 bases sitting between them. CDR3 region: CASSQAAISLLYEQYF. DNA for the CDR3: TGCGCCAGCAGCCAAGCCGCGATTTCCCTACTCTACGAGCAGTACTTC.